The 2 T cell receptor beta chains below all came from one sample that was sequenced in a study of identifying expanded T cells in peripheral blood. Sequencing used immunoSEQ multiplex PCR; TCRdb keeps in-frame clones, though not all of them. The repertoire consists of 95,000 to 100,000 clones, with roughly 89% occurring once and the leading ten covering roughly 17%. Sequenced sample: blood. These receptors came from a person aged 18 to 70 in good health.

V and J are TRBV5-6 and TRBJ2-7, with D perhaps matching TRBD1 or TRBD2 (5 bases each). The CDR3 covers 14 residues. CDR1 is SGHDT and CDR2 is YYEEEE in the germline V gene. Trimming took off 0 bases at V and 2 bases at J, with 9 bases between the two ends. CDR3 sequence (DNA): TGTGCCAGCAGCTTGGGTCTGGGGGCCTACGAGCAGTACTTC. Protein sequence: CASSLGLGAYEQYF.

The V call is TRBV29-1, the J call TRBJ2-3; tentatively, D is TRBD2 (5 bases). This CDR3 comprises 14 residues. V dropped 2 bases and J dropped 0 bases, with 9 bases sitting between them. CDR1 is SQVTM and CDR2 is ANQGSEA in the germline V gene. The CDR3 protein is CSVESGASTDTQYF. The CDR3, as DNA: TGCAGCGTTGAAAGCGGAGCTAGCACAGATACGCAGTATTTT.